The rows below give T cell receptor beta chains drawn from one sample of a study of T cell responses to AZD1222 COVID-19 vaccine. The protocol was immunoSEQ multiplex PCR, while the TCRdb copy is restricted to in-frame clones and leaves out a portion. Of roughly 80,000 clones in the sample, about nine tenths were seen once. The sample consisted of peripheral blood, taken 28 days after the second AZD1222 dose. The receptors were sampled from an adult who received the AZD1222 COVID-19 vaccine. Both conserved end residues are part of each CDR3. A D gene is named only where the DNA matches it firmly. Only some rows state a clone size, as once, few, many or a class for expanded clones.

>TRBJ2-2|TRBV7-9|-|-
CASSLGRVGTGELFF
TGTGCCAGCAGCTTAGGGAGGGTCGGGACCGGGGAGCTGTTTTTT
>TRBJ2-1|TRBV12-3/TRBV12-4|TRBD1|-
CASLQGAYNEQFF
TGTGCCAGCTTACAGGGGGCCTACAATGAGCAGTTCTTC
>TRBJ2-7|TRBV5-5|TRBD1|-
CASSLVAGGVGEQYF
TGTGCCAGCAGCTTGGTAGCAGGGGGCGTGGGCGAGCAGTACTTC
>TRBJ2-5|TRBV5-8|TRBD2|-
CASSLGLAGMLQETQYF
TGTGCCAGCAGCTTGGGACTAGCGGGAATGTTACAAGAGACCCAGTACTTC
>TRBJ1-5|TRBV30|-|-
CAWSGAGPGGNQPQHF
TGTGCCTGGAGTGGCGCCGGACCTGGGGGCAATCAGCCCCAGCATTTT
>TRBJ1-3|TRBV19|-|-
CASSISGDGAGNTIYF
TGTGCCAGTAGTATCTCAGGGGACGGAGCTGGAAACACCATATATTTT
>TRBJ1-6|TRBV30|TRBD1|-
CAWGTGTFSPLHF
TGTGCCTGGGGGACAGGGACCTTCTCACCCCTCCACTTT
>TRBJ2-2|TRBV19|-|-
CASSIAVMTGELFF
TGTGCCAGTAGTATAGCGGTTATGACCGGGGAGCTGTTTTTT
>TRBJ2-1|TRBV7-3|-|-
CASSLPPSDEQFF
TGTGCCAGCAGCTTACCCCCATCGGATGAGCAGTTCTTC
>TRBJ2-5|TRBV6-2/TRBV6-3|-|-
CASSYSRSQETQYF
TGTGCCAGCAGTTACTCGCGCAGCCAAGAGACCCAGTACTTC
>TRBJ1-1|TRBV2|-|few
CASSFASNTEAFF
TGTGCCAGCAGTTTTGCTTCAAACACTGAAGCTTTCTTT
>TRBJ1-1|TRBV29-1|-|-
CSVVGAGEAFF
TGCAGCGTTGTGGGGGCAGGGGAAGCTTTCTTT
>TRBJ2-2|TRBV3-1/TRBV3-2|-|once
CASSQVGEGQRGYTGELFF
TGTGCCAGCAGCCAAGTCGGAGAGGGACAAAGAGGATACACCGGGGAGCTGTTTTTT
>TRBJ1-1|TRBV7-9|-|-
CASSLGENTEAFF
TGTGCCAGCAGCTTGGGGGAGAACACTGAAGCTTTCTTT
>TRBJ2-2|TRBV5-4|-|-
CASSVATDTGELFF
TGTGCCAGCAGCGTGGCGACAGACACCGGGGAGCTGTTTTTT
>TRBJ2-7|TRBV3-1/TRBV3-2|-|-
CASSRRESYEQYF
TGTGCCAGCAGCCGAAGAGAGTCCTACGAGCAGTACTTC
>TRBJ2-6|TRBV14|-|-
CASSQLGAGTLSGANVLTF
TGTGCCAGCAGCCAATTAGGGGCAGGAACCCTCTCTGGGGCCAACGTCCTGACTTTC
>TRBJ1-2|TRBV7-9|-|once
CASSLGPGRHYGYTF
TGTGCCAGCAGCTTGGGCCCGGGACGGCATTATGGCTACACCTTC
>TRBJ1-1|TRBV5-1|-|few
CASSLATTLTGSNTEAFF
TGCGCCAGCAGCTTGGCCACCACCTTGACAGGATCTAACACTGAAGCTTTCTTT
>TRBJ1-2|TRBV6-5|TRBD1|-
CASTTTGVYLGF
TGTGCCAGCACTACGACAGGGGTGTATCTGGGCTTC
>TRBJ2-5|TRBV20-1|-|few
CSRLQGVTQYF
TGCAGCCGGCTACAGGGAGTGACCCAGTACTTC
>TRBJ1-1|TRBV11-3|-|-
CASSLSATEAFF
TGTGCCAGCAGTTTAAGTGCAACTGAAGCTTTCTTT
>TRBJ1-6|TRBV4-1|TRBD1|-
CASSPSTDRVGMKDSPLHF
TGCGCCAGCAGCCCTTCAACTGACAGGGTTGGGATGAAAGATTCACCCCTCCACTTT
>TRBJ2-7|TRBV7-6|-|once
CASSPRTGQQYF
TGTGCCAGCAGCCCGCGCACAGGGCAACAGTACTTC
>TRBJ2-1|TRBV24-1|TRBD2|-
CATSDPGTSGDNEQFF
TGTGCCACCAGTGATCCCGGGACTAGCGGCGACAATGAGCAGTTCTTC
>TRBJ1-2|TRBV19|TRBD1|-
CASSPETGGIDGYTF
TGTGCCAGTAGTCCCGAGACAGGGGGCATCGATGGCTACACCTTC
>TRBJ2-5|TRBV11-3|-|-
CASSLGPYQGETQYF
TGTGCCAGCAGCCTAGGGCCATACCAGGGGGAGACCCAGTACTTC
>TRBJ2-7|TRBV7-3|-|-
CASSLQGFPYEQYF
TGTGCCAGCAGCTTACAGGGGTTCCCCTACGAGCAGTACTTC
>TRBJ1-1|TRBV5-4|-|once
CASSSRISIVNTEAFF
TGTGCCAGCAGCTCGAGGATTTCGATTGTGAACACTGAAGCTTTCTTT
>TRBJ1-6|TRBV2|-|-
CASKPRENSPLHF
TGTGCCAGCAAACCCCGAGAGAATTCACCCCTCCACTTT
>TRBJ2-1|TRBV11-3|TRBD2|-
CASSRLAGVYNEQFF
TGTGCCAGCAGCCGTCTAGCGGGGGTGTACAATGAGCAGTTCTTC
>TRBJ1-1|TRBV29-1|-|-
CSVRGVGGTEAFF
TGCAGCGTTAGAGGAGTCGGAGGCACTGAAGCTTTCTTT
>TRBJ1-4|TRBV11-3|-|-
CASSLWPTGRSDEKLFF
TGTGCCAGCAGCTTATGGCCCACTGGGAGATCGGATGAAAAACTGTTTTTT
>TRBJ1-1|TRBV7-6|TRBD1|-
CASSPTGLGTEAFF
TGTGCCAGCAGTCCGACAGGGCTCGGCACTGAAGCTTTCTTT
>TRBJ2-7|TRBV5-1|-|-
CASSLEDIYYEQYF
TGCGCCAGCAGCTTGGAGGACATCTACTACGAGCAGTACTTC
>TRBJ1-5|TRBV11-2|-|-
CASSLEEVRDQPQHF
TGTGCCAGCAGCTTAGAGGAAGTCAGGGATCAGCCCCAGCATTTT
>TRBJ1-6|TRBV5-1|TRBD1|-
CASSWDSSSPLHF
TGCGCCAGCAGCTGGGACAGTTCATCACCCCTCCACTTT
>TRBJ2-7|TRBV6-6|TRBD1|-
CASEGGQGFYEQYF
TGTGCCAGCGAGGGGGGACAGGGGTTTTACGAGCAGTACTTC
>TRBJ2-1|TRBV20-1|TRBD1|once
CSASLGTAYNEQFF
TGCAGTGCTAGTCTGGGGACAGCCTACAATGAGCAGTTCTTC
>TRBJ1-1|TRBV13|-|-
CASSPGRRNTEAFF
TGTGCCAGCAGCCCGGGACGGAGGAACACTGAAGCTTTCTTT
>TRBJ1-2|TRBV9|-|few
CASSVTSGTTYGYTF
TGTGCCAGCAGCGTTACGTCCGGGACCACCTATGGCTACACCTTC
>TRBJ1-2|TRBV6-5|-|-
CASRRVQQGGYGYTF
TGTGCCAGCAGACGGGTGCAACAGGGTGGTTATGGCTACACCTTC
>TRBJ1-2|TRBV11-2|-|-
CASSPRSPYGYTF
TGTGCCAGCAGCCCCCGGTCACCCTATGGCTACACCTTC
>TRBJ2-2|TRBV5-4|TRBD2|-
CASSPGLARTGELFF
TGTGCCAGCAGCCCGGGACTAGCGCGCACCGGGGAGCTGTTTTTT
>TRBJ2-7|TRBV19|-|-
CASSIDRDGQQQYF
TGTGCCAGTAGTATAGATCGGGACGGACAGCAGCAGTACTTC
>TRBJ2-2|TRBV30|-|-
CAWSVPRPAGELFF
TGTGCCTGGAGTGTACCCCGCCCCGCCGGGGAGCTGTTTTTT
>TRBJ2-3|TRBV12-2|-|once
CASRFFSRRLTDTQYF
TGTGCAAGTCGCTTCTTCAGTAGGAGACTTACAGATACGCAGTATTTT
>TRBJ1-2|TRBV5-1|-|-
CASSLDIAGYTF
TGCGCCAGCAGCTTGGACATCGCCGGCTACACCTTC
>TRBJ2-3|TRBV14|TRBD2|-
CASSPYRTSGTDTQYF
TGTGCCAGCAGCCCTTATAGGACTAGCGGCACAGATACGCAGTATTTT